A single sample gave rise to the 24 T cell receptor beta chains below, sequenced in a study of T cells after yellow fever vaccination (dated by TCRdb to about 2019). Library generation was performed with 5' RACE. Reads for this sample came from an Illumina HiSeq 2500. In TCRdb, the public reads were trimmed at Q25 with fastp and aligned with MiXCR, with productive beta chains retained. When rows share a CDR3 protein, they turn into one entry using the most common DNA and genes. The sample includes 65,000 to 70,000 distinct CDR3 sequences, with around 6.2% observed a single time. 2.2% of the sample is taken by the ten largest. Reading the label with the study, this specimen's treatment or condition is: live attenuated yellow fever vaccine strain. The source material was CD4+ T cells sorted from PBMCs, sampled less than 16 days after the first yellow fever vaccination. The receptor set was obtained from a man between 18 and 35 years old who received the YFV17D yellow fever vaccine.

This clonotype came up many times. This chain uses TRBV12-3 or TRBV12-4 with TRBJ1-3; 7 nucleotides agree with TRBD1. The J segment lost 0 bases and the V segment lost 2 bases, leaving 1 base of the junction unmatched. The CDR3 runs to 15 residues. The CDR3: CASSLRTGSGNTIYF. The CDR3, as DNA: TGTGCCAGCAGTTTAAGGACAGGCTCTGGAAACACCATATATTTT.

This clonotype was seen at least ten times. The junction departs from the called germline gene at one end, perhaps through a read error. V and J are TRBV5-5 and TRBJ1-2; D gene uncertain. Germline V CDR1 and CDR2: SGHKS, YYEKEE (reference sequence). The CDR3 covers 13 residues. CDR3 region: CASSQRVVPISSF. As DNA, the CDR3 is TGTGCCAGCAGCCAGAGGGTGGTCCCGATCTCTTCCTTC. Combining the CDR3 with reference TRBV5-5 and TRBJ1-2 gives the whole variable domain DAGVTQSPTHLIKTRGQQVTLRCSPISGHKSVSWYQQVLGQGPQFIFQYYEKEERGRGNFPDRFSARQFPNYSSELNVNALLLGDSALYLCASSQRVVPISSFGSGTRLTVV.

Ten or more counts support this clonotype. The chain couples TRBV11-1 to TRBJ2-5; D tentatively reads TRBD1 or TRBD2 (5 bases each). Germline V lookup: CDR1 SGHAT, CDR2 FQDESV (reference sequence). The CDR3 totals 19 residues. V lost 1 base and J lost 3, with 24 bases in between. In DNA, the CDR3 is TGTGCCAGCAGCTTAGGCTTCTGGCTAGTGACAGCGGAGAAAGAGACCCAGTACTTC. Translated: CASSLGFWLVTAEKETQYF.

The table lists this clonotype with many counts. V usage is TRBV12-3 or TRBV12-4 and J usage is TRBJ1-5; no definite D call. Deletions cut 4 bases from V and 4 bases from J, with 11 bases between. This CDR3 spans 14 amino acids. CDR3 coding DNA: TGTGCCAGCAGTTCTGCCACAGCAAATCAGCCCCAGCATTTT. This codes for CASSSATANQPQHF.

This clonotype was counted at least ten times. The rearrangement links TRBV20-1 to TRBJ1-5; tentative D call: TRBD1 (6 bases). Germline-derived CDR1 and CDR2 are DFQATT and SNEGSKA (reference sequence). V lost 6 bases and J lost 1, with 19 bases in between. The CDR3 has 16 amino acids. This CDR3 reads CSASLWGAESNQPQHF. CDR3 coding DNA: TGCAGTGCAAGTCTATGGGGGGCTGAGAGCAATCAGCCCCAGCATTTT.

This clonotype was seen many times. The chain carries TRBV4-3 and TRBJ2-3; D is possibly TRBD2 (6 bases). The CDR3 extends over 16 amino acids. With 1 base removed from V and 0 bases from J, the gap between germline ends came to 11 bases. Germline V gene lookup returns CDR1 LGHNA and CDR2 YSLEER. The CDR3 DNA is TGCGCCAGCAGCCAAGTTGCGGGGTCTAGCACAGATACGCAGTATTTT. Translated, it gives CASSQVAGSSTDTQYF.

This clonotype has ten or more counts. The chain employs TRBV14 and TRBJ1-1, with a tentative D call TRBD1 (5 bases). The CDR3 length is 16 residues. Per the germline V gene, CDR1 is SGHDN and CDR2 is FVKESK. The V end lost 0 bases, the J end lost 0 bases, and 11 bases lay between the germline ends. CDR3 residues: CASSQDPGTMNTEAFF. Here the CDR3 DNA reads TGTGCCAGCAGCCAAGACCCAGGGACCATGAACACTGAAGCTTTCTTT.

This clonotype has a count of ten or more. The V and J genes are TRBV5-1 and TRBJ1-2; D is possibly TRBD1 (5 bases). This CDR3 has 13 residues. Germline CDR1 is SGHRS and CDR2 is YFSETQ. V was clipped by 7 bases and J by 8 bases, with 18 bases between them. CDR3 sequence (DNA): TGCGCCAGCGGAACCGACAGTATCAACGGCTACACCTTC. The encoded protein is CASGTDSINGYTF.

This clonotype was found many times. The CDR3 protein is CASSYSGKFRDTQYF. CDR3 bases: TGTGCCAGCAGTTACTCGGGGAAGTTCCGAGATACGCAGTATTTT. The rearrangement joins TRBV6-5 to TRBJ2-3, with D unclear. This CDR3 spans 15 amino acids. CDR1 MNHEY and CDR2 SVGAGI come from the germline V gene. V lost 0 bases to trimming and J lost 5 bases, with 12 bases between them.

This clonotype appeared many times. The V gene is TRBV7-7, the J gene TRBJ2-7; TRBD1 matches 8 bases. CDR1 and CDR2 (germline): SSHAT, FNYEAQ (reference sequence). J lost 3 bases, V lost 1 base, and 5 bases had no gene match. The CDR3 has 15 amino acids. The CDR3 protein is CASSLGAGGSYEQYF. CDR3 coding DNA: TGTGCCAGCAGCTTAGGCGCAGGGGGCAGCTACGAGCAGTACTTC.

This clonotype was seen repeatedly, ten times or more. The chain links TRBV6-5 to TRBJ2-2; D gene unclear. Trimming cost V 0 bases and J 6 bases, with 11 bases left between them. CDR3 length: 15 amino acids. Germline V gene lookup returns CDR1 MNHEY and CDR2 SVGAGI. The CDR3, as DNA: TGTGCCAGCAGTTACTCACCCGGCCAGTCCGGGGAGCTGTTTTTT. Translated, it gives CASSYSPGQSGELFF.

In its sample, this clonotype was seen many times. This chain uses TRBV5-1 with TRBJ2-3; D remains ambiguous. The CDR3 has 15 amino acids. The germline V and J ends were trimmed by 2 bases and 4 bases, with 14 bases remaining between them. Per germline, CDR1 SGHRS and CDR2 YFSETQ. The chain's CDR3 is CASSFTTGLADTQYF. The CDR3 DNA sequence: TGCGCCAGCAGCTTCACTACGGGCCTGGCAGATACGCAGTATTTT.

This sequence joins TRBV5-3 and TRBJ2-2; the D is unclear. TRBV5-3 is designated an ORF whose function remains uncertain. V was shortened by 8 bases and J by 4 bases, with 12 bases between the two germline ends. The CDR3 contains 13 residues. This chain's CDR3 is CARGPGRTGELFF. As DNA, the CDR3 is TGTGCCAGGGGCCCCGGGCGCACCGGGGAGCTGTTTTTT.

This clonotype has at least ten counts. The rearrangement uses TRBV5-1 and TRBJ1-4, with D hard to call. This CDR3 has 14 residues. The germline V gene has CDR1 SGHRS and CDR2 YFSETQ. Trimming pared 0 bases from V and 3 bases from J, leaving 6 bases between. The CDR3 sequence is CASSLGRANEKLFF. The CDR3, as DNA: TGCGCCAGCAGCTTGGGACGGGCTAATGAAAAACTGTTTTTT.

This clonotype was recorded at least ten times. The chain joins TRBV6-2 or TRBV6-3 to TRBJ2-6; 7 bases align to TRBD1. The CDR3 spans 16 residues. Germline V gene data show CDR1 as MNHEY and CDR2 as SVGEGT. The J segment lost 0 bases and the V segment lost 6 bases, leaving 5 bases of the junction unmatched. Here the CDR3 DNA reads TGTGCCAGCAGACCGACAGGGACCTCTGGGGCCAACGTCCTGACTTTC. As protein: CASRPTGTSGANVLTF.

In its sample, this clonotype was seen many times. The chain links TRBV5-1 to TRBJ2-5; 8 nucleotides align to TRBD2. CDR3 length: 14 amino acids. V shed 6 bases and J 4 bases; nucleotides not matched to a gene: 8. In germline, CDR1 is SGHRS, CDR2 YFSETQ. CDR3 sequence: CASKLGSGGETQYF. CDR3 nucleotides: TGCGCCAGCAAGCTCGGGAGCGGGGGAGAGACCCAGTACTTC.

This clonotype has only a few counts. The chain uses TRBV4-1 and TRBJ1-3; tentative D call: TRBD1 (5 bases). Germline CDR1 is MGHRA and CDR2 is YSYEKL. Trimming pared 2 bases from V and 3 bases from J, leaving 11 bases between. CDR3 length: 15 amino acids. The CDR3 spells CASSQPRELGNTIYF. The CDR3 DNA is TGCGCCAGCAGCCAACCCAGGGAACTTGGAAACACCATATATTTT.

This clonotype was detected many times. The chain joins TRBV30 to TRBJ2-3; a weak D match, TRBD1 (5 bases). The V gene lost 1 base and the J gene lost 2 bases, with 10 bases spanning the gap. The CDR3 loop spans 14 amino acids. The germline gives CDR1 GTSNPN, CDR2 SVGIG (reference sequence). This CDR3 is CAWSDLGDTDTQYF. CDR3 sequence (DNA): TGTGCCTGGAGTGACTTAGGGGACACAGATACGCAGTATTTT.

Ten or more counts support this clonotype. The rearrangement joins TRBV5-1 to TRBJ2-2; D not certain. Germline values: CDR1 SGHRS, CDR2 YFSETQ. This CDR3 has 12 amino acids. Trimming shortened V by 0 bases and J by 6 bases, and 3 bases separated the two germline ends. The CDR3 is CASSLDSGELFF. The CDR3 bases are TGCGCCAGCAGCTTGGACTCCGGGGAGCTGTTTTTT.

Worth noting for this clonotype: This may be a read error: a much more frequent sequence differs by one nucleotide. This chain joins TRBV20-1 and TRBJ1-1; the D is unclear. CDR3 length: 13 residues. Germline loops: CDR1 DFQATT, CDR2 SNEGSKA (reference sequence). CDR3 residues: CCAREGLFTEAFF. CDR3 sequence (DNA): TGCTGTGCTAGAGAGGGCCTCTTCACTGAAGCTTTCTTT.

This clonotype has a count of ten or more. An end of the junction does not agree with germline; a read error may underlie this. V is TRBV3-1 and J is TRBJ2-1, with D possibly matching TRBD1 (5 bases). The CDR3 is 15 amino acids. Germline V CDR1 and CDR2: LGHDT, YNNKEL (reference sequence). CDR3 sequence: CASSEDQGLYNEQFF. The CDR3 region has the DNA TGTGCCAGCAGCGAAGACCAGGGTCTTTACAATGAGCAGTTCTTC.

Many counts were recorded for this clonotype. The chain is built from TRBV5-1 and TRBJ1-4; D gene ambiguous. From germline, CDR1 is SGHRS and CDR2 YFSETQ. The CDR3 loop spans 18 amino acids. V was trimmed by 4 bases and J by 7 bases, leaving 26 bases between them. The CDR3 is CASSASPRGSSYGEKLFF. The CDR3 bases are TGCGCCAGCAGCGCCTCGCCGCGTGGGTCATCATATGGTGAAAAACTGTTTTTT.

This clonotype was observed a handful of times. This chain joins TRBV7-3 and TRBJ2-5, with a tentative D call TRBD2 (7 bases). V lost 2 bases and J lost 1, with 14 bases in between. Germline lookup yields CDR1 SGHTA and CDR2 FQGTGA. The CDR3 has 16 residues. For the CDR3, the DNA is TGTGCCAGCAGCTTATTAGGGCGGGGGCCCCAAGAGACCCAGTACTTC. Amino acid sequence: CASSLLGRGPQETQYF.

Worth noting for this clonotype: The junction departs from germline at one end; a sequencing error may be responsible. The chain has TRBV4-2 and TRBJ2-1; D unresolved. CDR3 length equals 15 residues. CDR1 LGHNA and CDR2 YNFKEQ come from the germline V gene. The CDR3 spells CAISRGPARYNEQFF. The CDR3 region has the DNA TGTGCCATCAGCCGTGGGCCGGCGCGGTACAATGAGCAGTTCTTC.